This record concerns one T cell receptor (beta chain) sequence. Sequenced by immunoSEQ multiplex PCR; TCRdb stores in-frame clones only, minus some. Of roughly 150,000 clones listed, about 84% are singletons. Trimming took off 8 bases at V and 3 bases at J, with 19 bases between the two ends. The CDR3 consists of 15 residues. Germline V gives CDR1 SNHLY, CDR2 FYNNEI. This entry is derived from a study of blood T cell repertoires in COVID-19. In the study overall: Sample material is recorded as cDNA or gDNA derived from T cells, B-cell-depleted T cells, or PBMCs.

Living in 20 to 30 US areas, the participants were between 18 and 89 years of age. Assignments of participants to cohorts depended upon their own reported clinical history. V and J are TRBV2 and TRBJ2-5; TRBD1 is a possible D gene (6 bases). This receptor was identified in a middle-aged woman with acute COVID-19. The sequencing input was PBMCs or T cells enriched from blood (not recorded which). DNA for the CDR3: TGTGCCAGCCAAAGGGGGTGGGGCAGTGAAGAGACCCAGTACTTC. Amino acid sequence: CASQRGWGSEETQYF.